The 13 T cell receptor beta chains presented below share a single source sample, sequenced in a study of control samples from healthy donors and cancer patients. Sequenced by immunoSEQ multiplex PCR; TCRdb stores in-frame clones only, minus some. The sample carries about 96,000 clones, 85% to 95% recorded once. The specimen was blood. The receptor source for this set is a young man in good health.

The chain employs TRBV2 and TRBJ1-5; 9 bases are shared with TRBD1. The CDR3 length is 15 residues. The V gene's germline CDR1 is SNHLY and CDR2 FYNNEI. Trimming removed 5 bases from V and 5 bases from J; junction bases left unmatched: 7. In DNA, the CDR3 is TGTGCCAGCAGTCGACAGGGGGTCAGGGATCAGCCCCAGCATTTT. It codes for CASSRQGVRDQPQHF. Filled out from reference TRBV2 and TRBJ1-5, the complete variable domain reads EPEVTQTPSHQVTQMGQEVILRCVPISNHLYFYWYRQILGQKVEFLVSFYNNEISEKSEIFDDQFSVERPDGSNFTLKIRSTKLEDSAMYFCASSRQGVRDQPQHFGDGTRLSIL.

Written as DNA, the CDR3 is TGTGCCAGCAGTTACTCCACAGGAGCAGATACGCAGTATTTT. Translating it yields CASSYSTGADTQYF. The chain links TRBV6-5 to TRBJ2-3; D is possibly TRBD1 (5 bases). Germline-derived CDR1 and CDR2 are MNHEY and SVGAGI. V lost 0 bases and J 4 bases, leaving 8 bases between the germline ends. This CDR3 is 14 amino acids long.

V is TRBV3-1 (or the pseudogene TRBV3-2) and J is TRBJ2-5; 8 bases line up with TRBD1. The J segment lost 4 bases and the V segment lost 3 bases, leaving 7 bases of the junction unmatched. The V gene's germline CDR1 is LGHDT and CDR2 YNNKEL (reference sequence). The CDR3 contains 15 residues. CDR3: CASSHSVDRGETQYF. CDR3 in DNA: TGTGCCAGCAGCCATTCCGTAGACAGGGGAGAGACCCAGTACTTC.

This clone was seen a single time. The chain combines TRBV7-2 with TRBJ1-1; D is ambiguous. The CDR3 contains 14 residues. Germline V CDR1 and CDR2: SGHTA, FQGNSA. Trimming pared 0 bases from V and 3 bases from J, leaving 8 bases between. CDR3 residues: CASSLARQHTEAFF. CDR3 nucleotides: TGTGCCAGCAGCTTAGCGAGGCAACACACTGAAGCTTTCTTT.

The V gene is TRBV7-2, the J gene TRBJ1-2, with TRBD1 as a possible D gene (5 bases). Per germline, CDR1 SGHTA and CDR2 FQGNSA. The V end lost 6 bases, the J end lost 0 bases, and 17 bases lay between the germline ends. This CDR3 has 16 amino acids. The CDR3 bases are TGTGCCAGCAGATCCGGAGACAGAGCTCCTAACTATGGCTACACCTTC. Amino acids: CASRSGDRAPNYGYTF.

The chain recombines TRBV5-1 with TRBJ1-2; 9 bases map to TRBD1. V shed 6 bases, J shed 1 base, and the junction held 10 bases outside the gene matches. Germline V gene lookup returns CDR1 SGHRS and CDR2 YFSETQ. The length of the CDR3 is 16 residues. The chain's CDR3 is CASTAGQGPINYGYTF. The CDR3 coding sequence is TGCGCCAGCACCGCGGGACAGGGACCAATTAACTATGGCTACACCTTC. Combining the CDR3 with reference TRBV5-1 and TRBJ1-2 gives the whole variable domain KAGVTQTPRYLIKTRGQQVTLSCSPISGHRSVSWYQQTPGQGLQFLFEYFSETQRNKGNFPGRFSGRQFSNSRSEMNVSTLELGDSALYLCASTAGQGPINYGYTFGSGTRLTVV.

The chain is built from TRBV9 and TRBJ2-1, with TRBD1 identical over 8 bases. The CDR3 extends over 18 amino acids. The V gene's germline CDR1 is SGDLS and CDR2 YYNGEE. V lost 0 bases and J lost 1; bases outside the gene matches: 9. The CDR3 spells CASSVGQGRVGSYNEQFF. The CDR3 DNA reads TGTGCCAGCAGCGTAGGACAGGGGAGAGTAGGGTCCTACAATGAGCAGTTCTTC. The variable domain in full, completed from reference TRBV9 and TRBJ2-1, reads DSGVTQTPKHLITATGQRVTLRCSPRSGDLSVYWYQQSLDQGLQFLIQYYNGEERAKGNILERFSAQQFPDLHSELNLSSLELGDSALYFCASSVGQGRVGSYNEQFFGPGTRLTVL.

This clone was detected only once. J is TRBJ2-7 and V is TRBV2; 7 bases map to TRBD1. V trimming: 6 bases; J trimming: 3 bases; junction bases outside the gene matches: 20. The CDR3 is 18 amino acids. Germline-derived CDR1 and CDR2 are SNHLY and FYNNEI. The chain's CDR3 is CASSAYPRDSSSLYEQYF. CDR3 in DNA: TGTGCCAGCAGCGCTTACCCCAGGGACAGTTCCTCCCTCTACGAGCAGTACTTC.

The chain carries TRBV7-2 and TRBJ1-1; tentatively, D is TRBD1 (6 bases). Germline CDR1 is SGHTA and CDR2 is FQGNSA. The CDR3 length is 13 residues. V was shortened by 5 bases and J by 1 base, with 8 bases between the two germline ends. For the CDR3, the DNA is TGTGCCAGCAGCCCACAGGGGAACACTGAAGCTTTCTTT. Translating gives CASSPQGNTEAFF.

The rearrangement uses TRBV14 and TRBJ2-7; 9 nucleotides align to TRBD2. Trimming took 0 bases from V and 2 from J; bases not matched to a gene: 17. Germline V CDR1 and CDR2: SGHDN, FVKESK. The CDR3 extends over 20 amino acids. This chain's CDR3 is CASSQDLGLGLAGTTYEQYF. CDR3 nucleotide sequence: TGTGCCAGCAGCCAAGATCTTGGGTTGGGGCTAGCGGGGACCACCTACGAGCAGTACTTC.

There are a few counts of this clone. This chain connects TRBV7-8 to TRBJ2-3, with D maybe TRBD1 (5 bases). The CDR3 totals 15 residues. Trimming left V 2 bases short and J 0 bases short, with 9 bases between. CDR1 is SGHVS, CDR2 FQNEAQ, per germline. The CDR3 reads CASSLWGPSTDTQYF. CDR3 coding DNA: TGTGCCAGCAGCTTATGGGGCCCTAGCACAGATACGCAGTATTTT. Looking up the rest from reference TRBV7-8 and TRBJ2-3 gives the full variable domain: GAGVSQSPRYKVAKRGQDVALRCDPISGHVSLFWYQQALGQGPEFLTYFQNEAQLDKSGLPSDRFFAERPEGSVSTLKIQRTQQEDSAVYLCASSLWGPSTDTQYFGPGTRLTVL.

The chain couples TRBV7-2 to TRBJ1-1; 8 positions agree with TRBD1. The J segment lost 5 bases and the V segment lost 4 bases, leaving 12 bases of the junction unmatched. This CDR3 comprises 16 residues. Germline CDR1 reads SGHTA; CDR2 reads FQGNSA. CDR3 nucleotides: TGTGCCAGCAGCTCTCGACAGGGGTATCTCTTAACTGAAGCTTTCTTT. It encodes CASSSRQGYLLTEAFF.

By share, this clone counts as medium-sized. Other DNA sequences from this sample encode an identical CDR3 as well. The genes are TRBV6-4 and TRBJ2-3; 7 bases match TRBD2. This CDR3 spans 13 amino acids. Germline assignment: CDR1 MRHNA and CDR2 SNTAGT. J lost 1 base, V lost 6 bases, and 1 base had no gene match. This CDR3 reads CASSSGGTDTQYF. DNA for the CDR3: TGTGCCAGCAGCAGCGGGGGCACAGATACGCAGTATTTT.